What follows are 9 T cell receptor beta chains derived from one specimen sequenced in a study of T cell repertoires in cytomegalovirus infection. Each CDR3 protein gets one entry after TCRdb re-called the reads with MiXCR. The table includes about 920,000 distinct CDR3 sequences, about 33% detected once. These TCRs' antigens remain unknown. The source was cultured CD8+ T cells from PBMCs, collected from culture after CMV antigen stimulation. Receptors were obtained from a human donor in good health (CMV status not recorded). Some clones in this sample may be carry-over from other donors' samples.

The chain joins TRBV4-1 to TRBJ2-7; no firm D call. The germline V gene encodes CDR1 MGHRA and CDR2 YSYEKL. Deletions cut 1 base from V and 7 bases from J, with 5 bases between. The CDR3 has 11 residues. The CDR3 sequence is CASSQGKEQYF. CDR3 nucleotides: TGCGCCAGCAGCCAAGGGAAGGAGCAGTACTTC.

This clonotype came up a few times. The chain has TRBV2 and TRBJ2-1; 9 bases match TRBD2. Germline lookup yields CDR1 SNHLY and CDR2 FYNNEI. This CDR3 has 15 amino acids. V dropped 10 bases and J dropped 0; count of bases not matched to a gene: 7. The CDR3 DNA sequence: TGTGCCACCATTGTAGCGGGGGACTCCTACAATGAGCAGTTCTTC. Amino acid sequence: CATIVAGDSYNEQFF.

The chain employs TRBV5-1 and TRBJ2-7; 7 nucleotides line up with TRBD1. From germline, CDR1 is SGHRS and CDR2 YFSETQ. V gave up 4 bases and J gave up 0 bases; unmatched junction bases: 7. The CDR3 sequence is 15 residues long. Here the CDR3 reads CASSTDRVLSYEQYF. Here the CDR3 DNA reads TGCGCCAGCAGCACCGACAGGGTTCTCTCCTACGAGCAGTACTTC.

This clonotype showed up just a few times. V usage is TRBV6-6 and J usage is TRBJ2-1, with TRBD1 as a possible D gene (6 bases). This CDR3 contains 16 residues. Trimming took off 2 bases at V and 8 bases at J, with 19 bases between the two ends. Germline V gene data show CDR1 as MNHNY and CDR2 as SVGAGI (reference sequence). The CDR3 region is CASSYTRLDRTYEQFF. CDR3 sequence (DNA): TGTGCCAGCAGTTACACGAGGTTAGACAGGACCTATGAGCAGTTCTTC.

The gene calls are TRBV6-2 or TRBV6-3 and TRBJ2-5; 10 positions agree with TRBD1. The germline V gene encodes CDR1 MNHEY and CDR2 SVGEGT. The V gene end was trimmed by 0 bases and the J gene end by 5 bases; junction bases not matched to a gene: 6. The CDR3 has 16 amino acids. In nucleotides, the CDR3 is TGTGCCAGCAGTTACTCGAGAGACAGGGGGCTTGAGACCCAGTACTTC. Translating it yields CASSYSRDRGLETQYF.

This clonotype was found many times. The rearrangement uses TRBV7-8 and TRBJ2-1, with D uncertain. Trimming took off 4 bases at V and 1 base at J, with 14 bases between the two ends. This CDR3 is built from 16 residues. Germline loops: CDR1 SGHVS, CDR2 FQNEAQ. The CDR3 nucleotides read TGTGCCAGCAGCTCCAAGTCCCCGAGGTCCTACAATGAGCAGTTCTTC. It codes for CASSSKSPRSYNEQFF.

The V call is TRBV2, the J call TRBJ2-5; D gene uncertain. CDR1 is SNHLY, CDR2 FYNNEI, per germline. V was clipped by 5 bases and J by 5 bases, with 12 bases between them. The CDR3 has 13 residues. As DNA, the CDR3 is TGTGCCAGCAGTAACATATTGCGGGAGACCCAGTACTTC. This codes for CASSNILRETQYF.

This clonotype has just a few counts. The chain couples TRBV6-2 or TRBV6-3 to TRBJ2-2; 8 nucleotides line up with TRBD1. The V gene end was trimmed by 4 bases and the J gene end by 4 bases; junction bases not matched to a gene: 11. CDR3 length: 17 residues. From germline, CDR1 is MNHEY and CDR2 SVGEGT. The CDR3 sequence is CASSSQGARSGTGELFF. The CDR3 DNA is TGTGCCAGCAGTTCGCAGGGGGCGCGTTCTGGCACCGGGGAGCTGTTTTTT.

This clonotype was detected only a few times. The V and J genes are TRBV6-1 and TRBJ1-1; the D is unclear. This CDR3 region has 14 residues. Germline V gene data show CDR1 as MNHNS and CDR2 as SASEGT. The V gene lost 2 bases and the J gene lost 3 bases, with 10 bases spanning the gap. This chain's CDR3 is CASSELISHTEAFF. The CDR3, as DNA: TGTGCCAGCAGTGAACTAATCTCCCACACTGAAGCTTTCTTT.